Below, 10 T cell receptor beta chains from the same sample are listed, as sequenced in a study of T cells in Graves' hyperthyroidism and ophthalmopathy. RNA transcripts were the template for amplifying TCR beta CDR3 regions. When the TCR CDR3 underwent first-round RT-PCR, the HTBI primer set was used. TCRdb itself ran the multiplex PCR reads through MiXCR, one entry per CDR3 protein. This sample has fewer than 700,000 distinct CDR3 sequences, with under 20% found just once. The sequencing sample was made of blood. All receptors come from a woman aged 25 to 39 with Graves' hyperthyroidism.

This clonotype was seen at least ten times. The chain links TRBV6-5 to TRBJ2-4; 12 bases line up with TRBD2. The CDR3 length is 20 residues. The V gene end was trimmed by 4 bases and the J gene end by 5 bases; junction bases not matched to a gene: 18. Germline lookup yields CDR1 MNHEY and CDR2 SVGAGI. CDR3: CASSFQEPGLAGIGENIQYF. In DNA, the CDR3 is TGTGCCAGCAGTTTCCAGGAGCCGGGACTAGCGGGCATAGGGGAAAACATTCAGTACTTC.

This clonotype was recorded many times. The chain carries TRBV3-1 and TRBJ2-1; D is undetermined. CDR3 length equals 13 residues. V was clipped by 0 bases and J by 5 bases, with 5 bases between them. Germline V gene lookup returns CDR1 LGHDT and CDR2 YNNKEL (reference sequence). Here the CDR3 reads CASSQDDHNEQFF. The CDR3 DNA is TGTGCCAGCAGCCAAGATGATCACAATGAGCAGTTCTTC.

The J gene is TRBJ2-4, the V gene TRBV2, with a weak D call TRBD2 (6 bases). The V gene lost 3 bases and the J gene lost 4 bases, with 10 bases spanning the gap. CDR1 SNHLY and CDR2 FYNNEI come from the germline V gene. This CDR3 region has 14 residues. DNA for the CDR3: TGTGCCAGCAGTGATTCTAGCGTAAAAAACATTCAGTACTTC. This gives the protein CASSDSSVKNIQYF.

The V and J genes are TRBV15 and TRBJ1-5, with D possibly being TRBD1 (6 bases). CDR1 and CDR2 from the germline V gene are LNHNV and YYDKDF (reference sequence). This CDR3 is 13 amino acids long. Trimming took 2 bases from V and 7 from J, leaving 9 bases between them. The CDR3 loop reads CATSRRGGQPQHF. The CDR3 DNA follows: TGTGCCACCAGCAGAAGGGGGGGACAGCCCCAGCATTTT.

J is TRBJ1-1 and V is TRBV29-1; no clear D gene. V lost 5 bases, J lost 1 base, and 8 bases lay in between. Looked up from germline, CDR1 is SQVTM and CDR2 is ANQGSEA. The CDR3 extends over 12 amino acids. The CDR3 DNA reads as TGCAGCGTTTATGAGGAGAACACTGAAGCTTTCTTT. It translates to CSVYEENTEAFF.

About this clonotype itself: This sequence may be a read error, since a much larger clone differs from it by one base. The V gene is TRBV9, the J gene TRBJ1-1, with D possibly matching TRBD1 (5 bases). Germline assignment: CDR1 SGDLS and CDR2 YYNGEE. CDR3 length: 14 residues. V was clipped by 0 bases and J by 1 base, with 7 bases between them. The CDR3 DNA is TGTGCCAGCAGCGTAGTAAGGGGGAACACTGAAGCTTTCTTT. Its protein product is CASSVVRGNTEAFF.

A remark on this clonotype: A clone one base away is much larger, so this may be a read error. CDR3 coding DNA: TGCGCCAGCAGCTTGACCCTAGCGGGAGGGATCAATGAGCAGTTCTTC. Translation gives CASSLTLAGGINEQFF. V and J are TRBV5-1 and TRBJ2-1; 12 bases align to TRBD2. The CDR3 totals 16 residues. Per the germline V gene, CDR1 is SGHRS and CDR2 is YFSETQ. The J segment lost 6 bases and the V segment lost 1 base, leaving 5 bases of the junction unmatched. Looking up the rest from reference TRBV5-1 and TRBJ2-1 gives the full variable domain: KAGVTQTPRYLIKTRGQQVTLSCSPISGHRSVSWYQQTPGQGLQFLFEYFSETQRNKGNFPGRFSGRQFSNSRSEMNVSTLELGDSALYLCASSLTLAGGINEQFFGPGTRLTVL.

This clonotype turned up a few times. V gene TRBV7-2 combines with J gene TRBJ2-3; 13 nucleotides align to TRBD2. CDR3 size: 18 residues. CDR1 SGHTA and CDR2 FQGNSA come from the germline V gene. V lost 2 bases and J lost 0; bases outside the gene matches: 5. CDR3 in DNA: TGTGCCAGCAGCTTACGGGGACTAGCGGGAACTAGCACAGATACGCAGTATTTT. This codes for CASSLRGLAGTSTDTQYF.

There are many counts of this clonotype. This chain joins TRBV3-1 and TRBJ2-3; weak D call: TRBD2 (5 bases). Germline CDR1 LGHDT, CDR2 YNNKEL (reference sequence). V was clipped by 4 bases and J by 7 bases, with 12 bases between them. The CDR3 runs to 13 residues. This CDR3 reads CASSLNGENTQYF. The CDR3 DNA follows: TGTGCCAGCAGCCTTAACGGGGAAAATACGCAGTATTTT.

This clonotype was seen more than once but under ten times. V usage is TRBV28 and J usage is TRBJ1-3; possible D gene TRBD1, 6 bases. This CDR3 is 16 amino acids long. Germline V CDR1 and CDR2: MDHEN, SYDVKM. V was cut by 0 bases and J by 4 bases, with 13 bases left in between. This chain's CDR3 is CASSLWGATSGNTIYF. The CDR3 DNA is TGTGCCAGCAGTTTATGGGGGGCGACGAGCGGAAACACCATATATTTT.